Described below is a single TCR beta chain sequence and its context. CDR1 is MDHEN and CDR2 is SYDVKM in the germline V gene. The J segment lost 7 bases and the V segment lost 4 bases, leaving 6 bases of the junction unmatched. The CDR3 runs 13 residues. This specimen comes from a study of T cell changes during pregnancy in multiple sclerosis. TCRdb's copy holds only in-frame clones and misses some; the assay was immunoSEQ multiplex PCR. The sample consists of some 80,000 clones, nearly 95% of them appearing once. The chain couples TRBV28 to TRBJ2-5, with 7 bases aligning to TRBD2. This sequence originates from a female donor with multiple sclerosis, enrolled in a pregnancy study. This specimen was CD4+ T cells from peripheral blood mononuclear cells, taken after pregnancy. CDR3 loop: CASSSGIAGTQYF. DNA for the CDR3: TGTGCCAGCAGTTCAGGTATAGCGGGGACCCAGTACTTC. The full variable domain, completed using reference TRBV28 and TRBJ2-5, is DVKVTQSSRYLVKRTGEKVFLECVQDMDHENMFWYRQDPGLGLRLIYFSYDVKMKEKGDIPEGYSVSREKKERFSLILESASTNQTSMYLCASSSGIAGTQYFGPGTRLLVL.